The rows below give T cell receptor beta chains drawn from one sample of a study of beta chain features in type 1 diabetes. Measured with immunoSEQ multiplex PCR; TCRdb has only the in-frame clones, and not every one. This sample yields approximately 40,000 clones, of which roughly 50% are seen a single time; 0.2% to 0.3% belongs to the top ten. The specimen was stem cell memory CD4+ T cells from blood. These receptors all stem from a young woman in good health. Both conserved end residues are part of each CDR3. The D gene is left open where the match is weak. A row's size may be missing; if present it is once, few, many or a size class.

d_call,v_call,clone_size,j_call,cdr3_aa,cdr3_nt
TRBD1,TRBV6-5,.,TRBJ2-1,CASRTGTGGGDEQFF,TGTGCCAGCAGAACCGGGACAGGGGGCGGAGATGAGCAGTTCTTC
TRBD2,TRBV15,.,TRBJ2-5,CATSSGLAGGGETQYF,TGTGCCACCAGCTCGGGACTAGCGGGAGGAGGAGAGACCCAGTACTTC
.,TRBV7-9,.,TRBJ2-4,CASSQDGMRAKNIQYF,TGTGCCAGCAGCCAAGATGGCATGCGGGCCAAAAACATTCAGTACTTC
.,TRBV28,few,TRBJ2-7,CASKTPGAYEQYF,TGTGCCAGCAAAACGCCGGGGGCCTACGAGCAGTACTTC
.,TRBV18,few,TRBJ2-5,CASSPREETQYF,TGTGCCAGCTCACCACGAGAAGAGACCCAGTACTTC
TRBD2,TRBV11-3,once,TRBJ2-5,CASSLGTSGVQETQYF,TGTGCCAGCAGCTTAGGGACTAGCGGGGTCCAAGAGACCCAGTACTTC
TRBD2,TRBV29-1,.,TRBJ2-1,CSVEDTSGRVFGNEQFF,TGCAGCGTTGAAGATACTAGCGGGAGAGTATTCGGGAATGAGCAGTTCTTC
TRBD2,TRBV7-2,few,TRBJ2-7,CASSEGTSWLSDEQYF,TGTGCCAGCAGCGAGGGGACTAGCTGGTTGTCTGACGAGCAGTACTTC
TRBD1,TRBV30,.,TRBJ2-1,CAWSVDRGSLRHEQFF,TGTGCCTGGAGTGTTGACAGGGGGTCCCTCCGACATGAGCAGTTCTTC
TRBD2,TRBV7-2,.,TRBJ2-1,CASRPSGRDEQFF,TGTGCCAGCAGACCTAGCGGGAGGGATGAGCAGTTCTTC
.,TRBV2,few,TRBJ2-3,CASRTYSTDTQYF,TGTGCCAGCAGGACTTACAGCACAGATACGCAGTATTTT
TRBD2,TRBV15,few,TRBJ2-1,CATSTRTSGNYEQFF,TGTGCCACCAGCACGAGGACTAGCGGGAACTATGAGCAGTTCTTC
.,TRBV10-3,few,TRBJ2-7,CAISAGTPGGQYF,TGTGCCATCTCGGCCGGGACACCGGGTGGGCAGTACTTC
.,TRBV25-1,.,TRBJ2-6,CATLWAVSGANVLTF,TGTGCCACCCTCTGGGCCGTGTCTGGGGCCAACGTCCTGACTTTC
TRBD2,TRBV7-2,few,TRBJ2-3,CASSLVGLAREGTDTQYF,TGTGCCAGCAGCTTAGTGGGACTAGCGAGAGAGGGGACAGATACGCAGTATTTT
TRBD1,TRBV6-1,.,TRBJ1-5,CASSLGQGGSPQHF,TGTGCCAGCAGCTTAGGACAGGGGGGTTCGCCCCAGCATTTT
TRBD2,TRBV4-3,.,TRBJ2-7,CASSQDSPTSGTGAGQGDEQYF,TGCGCCAGCAGCCAAGATAGCCCGACTAGCGGGACAGGAGCTGGTCAAGGCGACGAGCAGTACTTC
.,TRBV7-9,.,TRBJ2-1,CAIPGKHSYNEQFF,TGTGCCATCCCGGGGAAGCACTCCTACAATGAGCAGTTCTTC
TRBD2,TRBV6-1,.,TRBJ2-5,CAISTSGSYQETQYF,TGTGCCATTTCGACTAGCGGGAGTTACCAAGAGACCCAGTACTTC
TRBD1,TRBV14,few,TRBJ1-2,CASSQGTGGTYGYTF,TGTGCCAGCAGCCAAGGAACAGGGGGGACCTATGGCTACACCTTC
TRBD2,TRBV7-2,few,TRBJ2-5,CASSSTSGSWQTQYF,TGTGCCAGCAGCTCGACTAGCGGGAGTTGGCAGACCCAGTACTTC
.,TRBV27,.,TRBJ2-7,CASSPLHGYEQYF,TGTGCCAGCAGTCCACTACATGGCTACGAGCAGTACTTC
TRBD2,TRBV27,few,TRBJ2-2,CASSFLSSGLGRAGELFF,TGTGCCAGCAGTTTCCTTTCTTCGGGACTAGGAAGGGCCGGGGAGCTGTTTTTT
.,TRBV2,.,TRBJ1-1,CASSEGGRGTEAFF,TGTGCCAGCAGTGAAGGGGGGCGCGGCACTGAAGCTTTCTTT
TRBD2,TRBV7-9,few,TRBJ2-1,CASSEWGGSDSPGDEQFF,TGTGCCAGCAGCGAGTGGGGGGGGAGCGACTCCCCGGGGGATGAGCAGTTCTTC
TRBD2,TRBV5-1,.,TRBJ2-3,CASSLAGLAGTDTQYF,TGCGCCAGCAGCTTGGCGGGACTAGCGGGAACGGATACGCAGTATTTT
TRBD1,TRBV7-2,.,TRBJ2-7,CASSFQGQVPSYEQYF,TGTGCCAGCAGCTTCCAAGGACAGGTACCCTCCTACGAGCAGTACTTC
.,TRBV7-8,.,TRBJ1-1,CASSLHGVSTEAFF,TGTGCCAGCAGCTTACATGGAGTGAGCACTGAAGCTTTCTTT
.,TRBV5-4,.,TRBJ1-1,CASSLALGQNTEAFF,TGTGCCAGCAGCTTGGCCCTGGGACAGAACACTGAAGCTTTCTTT
.,TRBV28,.,TRBJ2-3,CASIGPGSSTDTQYF,TGTGCCAGCATTGGGCCGGGGTCGAGCACAGATACGCAGTATTTT
TRBD1,TRBV7-8,.,TRBJ2-2,CASSFGTGVFRGELFF,TGTGCCAGCAGCTTTGGGACAGGCGTATTCCGGGGGGAGCTGTTTTTT
.,TRBV5-6,.,TRBJ2-5,CASSLQARGGETQYF,TGTGCCAGCAGCTTGCAAGCAAGAGGAGGGGAGACCCAGTACTTC
.,TRBV7-9,once,TRBJ1-1,CASSPNSYGEAFF,TGTGCCAGCAGCCCTAACTCGTACGGTGAAGCTTTCTTT
.,TRBV6-5,.,TRBJ2-7,CASSSPKRAFYEQYF,TGTGCCAGCAGCTCTCCGAAGAGGGCCTTCTACGAGCAGTACTTC
.,TRBV7-9,.,TRBJ2-7,CASSSGVGVREQYF,TGTGCCAGCAGCTCGGGGGTCGGGGTCCGGGAGCAGTACTTC
TRBD1,TRBV25-1,.,TRBJ1-2,CASSRGRGVTF,TGTGCCAGCAGCAGGGGGCGTGGGGTCACCTTC
TRBD1,TRBV18,few,TRBJ2-5,CASSRQGASRGQETQYF,TGTGCCAGCTCACGACAGGGGGCCTCCCGTGGGCAAGAGACCCAGTACTTC
TRBD2,TRBV18,.,TRBJ2-7,CASSLLGLAGGGEQYF,TGTGCCAGCTCACTATTGGGACTAGCGGGAGGTGGCGAGCAGTACTTC
TRBD2,TRBV7-2,.,TRBJ2-1,CASSLVVSGRAGYNEQFF,TGTGCCAGCAGCTTAGTCGTTAGCGGGAGGGCCGGGTATAATGAGCAGTTCTTC
.,TRBV5-6,.,TRBJ2-7,CASSPVRAHEQYF,TGTGCCAGCAGCCCCGTGCGCGCCCACGAGCAGTACTTC
.,TRBV7-6,.,TRBJ2-2,CASSFPPYPNTGELFF,TGTGCCAGCAGCTTCCCCCCGTATCCGAACACCGGGGAGCTGTTTTTT
TRBD2,TRBV6-5,.,TRBJ2-1,CASSSGTSGVNEQFF,TGTGCCAGCAGCTCCGGGACTAGCGGGGTCAATGAGCAGTTCTTC